The 13 T cell receptor beta chains given below trace back to one sample, sequenced in a study of T cell repertoires in cytomegalovirus infection. Their specific antigens are unknown. TCRdb reprocessed the reads via MiXCR and lists one record per CDR3 protein. The top ten clones hold 15% to 20% of a sample with around 340,000 distinct CDR3 sequences, 25% to 30% of them seen once. Specimen: cultured PBMCs, collected from culture after CMV antigen stimulation. All receptors come from a human donor in good health (CMV status not recorded). Some clones in this sample may be carry-over from other donors' samples.

This clonotype was recorded a few times. The chain uses TRBV7-8 and TRBJ2-2; D unresolved. The CDR3 contains 16 residues. With 0 bases removed from V and 4 bases from J, the gap between germline ends came to 12 bases. The V gene's germline CDR1 is SGHVS and CDR2 FQNEAQ. CDR3 sequence: CASSLARRALTGELFF. As DNA, the CDR3 is TGTGCCAGCAGCTTAGCGCGAAGGGCGCTCACCGGGGAGCTGTTTTTT.

This clonotype came up a few times. This chain links TRBV6-1 with TRBJ1-2; D not certain. With 2 bases removed from V and 7 bases from J, the gap between germline ends came to 2 bases. The CDR3 is made up of 10 amino acids. CDR1 MNHNS and CDR2 SASEGT come from the germline V gene. CDR3 in amino acids: CASSESGYTF. CDR3 DNA: TGTGCCAGCAGTGAAAGTGGCTACACCTTC.

The chain uses TRBV18 and TRBJ2-7; TRBD1 matches 7 bases. This CDR3 is 15 amino acids long. V lost 0 bases, J lost 0 bases, and 2 bases stayed unmatched. Germline CDR1 is KGHSH and CDR2 is LQKENI. CDR3 sequence: CASSPPDRDSYEQYF. CDR3 bases: TGTGCCAGCTCACCACCCGACAGGGACTCCTACGAGCAGTACTTC.

The rearrangement links TRBV28 to TRBJ2-3; 8 bases agree with TRBD1. CDR3 length: 14 residues. V dropped 8 bases and J dropped 2; count of bases not matched to a gene: 6. Germline CDR1 is MDHEN and CDR2 is SYDVKM. CDR3: CASGRGRPTDTQYF. In DNA form, the CDR3 reads TGTGCCAGCGGCAGGGGGCGGCCCACAGATACGCAGTATTTT. Drawing the rest from reference TRBV28 and TRBJ2-3, the complete variable domain is DVKVTQSSRYLVKRTGEKVFLECVQDMDHENMFWYRQDPGLGLRLIYFSYDVKMKEKGDIPEGYSVSREKKERFSLILESASTNQTSMYLCASGRGRPTDTQYFGPGTRLTVL.

V usage is TRBV19 and J usage is TRBJ2-5, with 11 bases lining up with TRBD2. The ends lost 6 bases at V and 7 bases at J; junction bases unmatched: 7. The germline V gene has CDR1 LNHDA and CDR2 SQIVND (reference sequence). The CDR3 contains 14 residues. This CDR3 is CASRKLAGEGTQYF. The CDR3 DNA is TGTGCCAGTAGGAAACTAGCGGGGGAGGGGACCCAGTACTTC.

There are a few counts of this clonotype. CDR3 sequence reads: CSVLRGLTTEAFF. The DNA of the CDR3 is TGCAGCGTTCTCAGGGGGCTGACCACTGAAGCTTTCTTT. The chain combines TRBV29-1 with TRBJ1-1, with 8 bases fitting TRBD1. V was clipped by 5 bases and J by 4 bases; unmatched bases: 6. Germline V gene data show CDR1 as SQVTM and CDR2 as ANQGSEA. The CDR3 has 13 residues. Drawing the rest from reference TRBV29-1 and TRBJ1-1, the complete variable domain is SAVISQKPSRDICQRGTSLTIQCQVDSQVTMMFWYRQQPGQSLTLIATANQGSEATYESGFVIDKFPISRPNLTFSTLTVSNMSPEDSSIYLCSVLRGLTTEAFFGQGTRLTVV.

The chain carries TRBV7-2 and TRBJ2-7, with TRBD2 matching over 9 bases. CDR1 is SGHTA, CDR2 FQGNSA, per germline. CDR3 length equals 15 residues. V lost 5 bases to trimming and J lost 7 bases; unmatched junction nucleotides: 12. CDR3 region: CASSGGGLAGREQYF. In DNA form, the CDR3 reads TGTGCCAGCAGCGGGGGAGGGCTAGCGGGGCGGGAGCAGTACTTC.

The chain links TRBV11-2 to TRBJ1-1; a weak D match, TRBD1 (5 bases). Per the germline V gene, CDR1 is SGHAT and CDR2 is FQNNGV. The length of the CDR3 is 15 residues. Trimming pared 3 bases from V and 2 bases from J, leaving 13 bases between. The DNA for the CDR3 is TGTGCCAGCAGCTTGGAACCGGGACGCAACACTGAAGCTTTCTTT. This encodes CASSLEPGRNTEAFF.

This clonotype has just a few counts. The chain combines TRBV12-3 or TRBV12-4 with TRBJ2-7, with a possible D match to TRBD2 (5 bases). V was trimmed by 4 bases and J by 5 bases, leaving 6 bases between them. CDR3 length: 11 amino acids. The CDR3 region has the DNA TGTGCCAGCAGTTGGGGAGACGAGCAGTACTTC. Its protein is CASSWGDEQYF.

V usage is TRBV14 and J usage is TRBJ2-2; maybe TRBD1 (6 bases). V shed 2 bases and J shed 6 bases, with 13 bases lying between them. This CDR3 contains 15 residues. Germline V gene lookup returns CDR1 SGHDN and CDR2 FVKESK. Written as DNA, the CDR3 is TGTGCCAGCAGCCAATTCGAACAGGGTCCCGGGGAGCTGTTTTTT. Protein product: CASSQFEQGPGELFF.

This clonotype was seen a handful of times. The J gene is TRBJ2-7, the V gene TRBV7-9; D remains unclear. CDR3 length: 14 residues. Trimming cost V 5 bases and J 3 bases, with 14 bases left between them. Germline CDR1 and CDR2: SEHNR and FQNEAQ (reference sequence). This CDR3 is CASSRVVGFYEQYF. As DNA, the CDR3 is TGTGCCAGCAGCCGAGTGGTAGGGTTCTACGAGCAGTACTTC.

The CDR3 nucleotides are TGTGCCAGCTCACCATTAATCGGCCTTGGAAATGAAAAACTGTTTTTT. Translated: CASSPLIGLGNEKLFF. The J gene is TRBJ1-4, the V gene TRBV18; no reliable D call. The V gene lost 2 bases and the J gene lost 5 bases, with 15 bases spanning the gap. The CDR3 sequence is 16 residues long. CDR1 and CDR2 (germline): KGHSH, LQKENI.

The genes are TRBV2 and TRBJ2-1; D could derive from TRBD1 or TRBD2 (5 bases each). Germline CDR1 reads SNHLY; CDR2 reads FYNNEI. The CDR3 is 15 residues long. V was trimmed by 8 bases and J by 5 bases, leaving 19 bases between them. Here the CDR3 reads CASLETGPVDNEQFF. The CDR3 nucleotides read TGTGCCAGCCTCGAGACGGGGCCCGTGGACAATGAGCAGTTCTTC.